The sequence of this TCR beta chain was determined in a study of tumor-infiltrating lymphocytes in primary liver carcinoma. Study context: In every tissue type, samples returned a similar yield of roughly 3.5 to 8 million productive TCRbeta reads.

Germline V gene lookup returns CDR1 MDHEN and CDR2 SYDVKM. CDR3 length equals 13 residues. Trimming shortened V by 7 bases and J by 3 bases, and 10 bases separated the two germline ends. TCR beta cDNA was reverse-transcribed from approximately 0.45 ug of total RNA. The reaction used a constant-region primer and ProtoScript II reverse transcriptase. Employing slightly modified ARM-PCR, three nested multiplex PCR rounds were run, and these gave rise to the TCR beta libraries. TRBV1-TRBV30 forward primers paired with a C-beta reverse primer were used in the first two PCR rounds, which ran roughly 10 cycles each. TCRdb reprocessed the multiplex PCR reads with MiXCR, giving one entry per CDR3 protein. The table has more than 70,000 distinct CDR3 sequences, around 66% seen once. For each extraction, RNA and DNA were obtained together from around 18-30 mg of unsorted bulk tissue. Primary liver carcinoma in the patients was surgically resected. The study enrolled treatment-naive patients with chronic HBV infection.

This receptor was taken from a man aged 40-50 years with primary liver carcinoma and hepatitis B virus infection. What was sequenced was tumor-adjacent normal liver tissue. The genes are TRBV28 and TRBJ1-3; D ambiguous. Here the CDR3 DNA reads TGTGCCAGCAAGTTTCCCGGTGGAAACACCATATATTTT. Translating it yields CASKFPGGNTIYF.